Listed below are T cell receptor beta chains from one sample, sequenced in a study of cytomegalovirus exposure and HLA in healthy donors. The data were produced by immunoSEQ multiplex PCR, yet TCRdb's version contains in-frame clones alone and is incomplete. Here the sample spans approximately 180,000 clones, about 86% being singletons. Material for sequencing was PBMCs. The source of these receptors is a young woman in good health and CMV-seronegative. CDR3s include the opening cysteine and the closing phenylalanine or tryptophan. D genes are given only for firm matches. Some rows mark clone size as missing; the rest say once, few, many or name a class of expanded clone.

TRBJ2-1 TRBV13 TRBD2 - TGTGCCAGCAGCCACGGACTAGCGGGAGCAAATGAGCAGTTCTTC CASSHGLAGANEQFF
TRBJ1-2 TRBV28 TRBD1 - TGTGCCAGCATCCCTGGTGGACAGGGTTGGGGTAACTATGGCTACACCTTC CASIPGGQGWGNYGYTF
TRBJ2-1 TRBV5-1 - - TGCGCCAGCAGCTTACAATACACAGTACCGTCCTACAATGAGCAGTTCTTC CASSLQYTVPSYNEQFF
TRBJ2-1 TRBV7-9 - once TGTGCCAGCACACGGGATTACTCCTACAATGAGCAGTTCTTC CASTRDYSYNEQFF
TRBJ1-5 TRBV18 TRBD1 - TGTGCCAGCTCATTTGGGACAGGGGGCGCGAATCAGCCCCAGCATTTT CASSFGTGGANQPQHF
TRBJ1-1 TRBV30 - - TGTGCCTGGAGTGAGGGGCCACCTCGTGGGACTGAAGCTTTCTTT CAWSEGPPRGTEAFF
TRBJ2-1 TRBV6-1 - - TGTGCCAGCAGCAGACAGGAAGGCCACTTTAATGAGCAGTTCTTC CASSRQEGHFNEQFF
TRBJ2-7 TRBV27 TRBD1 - TGTGCCAGCAGTTTCTCAGGGGGACCTTCCTACGAGCAGTACTTC CASSFSGGPSYEQYF
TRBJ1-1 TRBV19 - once TGTGCCACCATCATGAACACTGAAGCTTTCTTT CATIMNTEAFF
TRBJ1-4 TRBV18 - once TGTGCCAGCTCACCCCGAACAGGGATGACTACGGGGACTAATGAAAAACTGTTTTTT CASSPRTGMTTGTNEKLFF
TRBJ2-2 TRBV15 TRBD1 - TGTGCCACCAGCAGAGATCATGTAGGGGGCTTTACGACCGGGGAGCTGTTTTTT CATSRDHVGGFTTGELFF
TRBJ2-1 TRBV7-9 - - TGTGCCAGCAGCTTACAGGTTTCCTACAATGAGCAGTTCTTC CASSLQVSYNEQFF
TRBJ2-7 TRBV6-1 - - TGTGCCAGCAGTGAAAGGCCCCTGGGGGGCGAGCAGTACTTC CASSERPLGGEQYF
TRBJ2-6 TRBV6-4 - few TGTGCCAGCAGTCCCGAGCCCGAGTCTGGGGCCAACGTCCTGACTTTC CASSPEPESGANVLTF
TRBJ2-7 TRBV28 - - TGTGCCAGCAGTTCCCCCTCGAGCTACGAGCAGTACTTC CASSSPSSYEQYF
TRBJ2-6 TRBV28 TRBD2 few TGTGCCAGCAGTTCCCCGGGACTAGCGGGAGGGCAAGGGGCCAACGGCCTGACTTTC CASSSPGLAGGQGANGLTF
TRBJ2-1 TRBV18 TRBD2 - TGTGCCAGCTCACCCGGACTAGCGGCCCTCGATGAGCAGTTCTTC CASSPGLAALDEQFF
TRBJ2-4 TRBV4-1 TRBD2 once TGCGCCAGCAGCCACCTACGCGGGGACTACAACTCTATAGCCAAAAACAGTCAGTACTTC CASSHLRGDYNSIAKNSQYF
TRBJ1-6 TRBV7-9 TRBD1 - TGTGCCAGCAGCAGTACAGGGGTTTATTCACCCCTCCACTTT CASSSTGVYSPLHF
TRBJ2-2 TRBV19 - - TGTGCCAGTAGCGAGACAGGGAACACCGGGGAGCTGTTTTTT CASSETGNTGELFF
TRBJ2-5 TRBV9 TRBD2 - TGTGCCAGCAGCGGGGGGGTTGGAGCGGGGAGAGAGACCCAGTACTTC CASSGGVGAGRETQYF
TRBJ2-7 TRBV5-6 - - TGTGCCAGCAGCTTGTCCATAGTCCCCTACGAGCAGTACTTC CASSLSIVPYEQYF
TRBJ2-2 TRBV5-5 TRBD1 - TGTGCCAGCAGCTCGGACAGGGGGGAAACCGGGGAGCTGTTTTTT CASSSDRGETGELFF
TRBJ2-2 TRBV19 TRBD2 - TGTGCCAGTAGTGTTCGGGGGGGCACCGGGGAGCTGTTTTTT CASSVRGGTGELFF
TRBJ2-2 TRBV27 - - TGTGCCAGCAGGGGGGCCACGAACACCGGGGAGCTGTTTTTT CASRGATNTGELFF
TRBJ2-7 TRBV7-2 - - TGTGCCAGCAGCTTGGGAGAAACCTACGAGCAGTACTTC CASSLGETYEQYF
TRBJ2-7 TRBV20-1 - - TGCAGTGCTTCAGGGTCCTACGAGCAGTACTTC CSASGSYEQYF
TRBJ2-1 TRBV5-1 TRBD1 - TGCGCCAGCAGCTTAGAAGGGGGCGAGGATGAGCAGTTCTTC CASSLEGGEDEQFF
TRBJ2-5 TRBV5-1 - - TGCGCCAGCAGCCTATACCAAGAGACCCAGTACTTC CASSLYQETQYF
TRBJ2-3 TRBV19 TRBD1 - TGTGCCAGTAGTATAGGTAGACAGGGTACGCAGTATTTT CASSIGRQGTQYF
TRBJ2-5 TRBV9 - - TGTGCCAGCAGCGTCCTACCGGTCCCCGGGAAAGAGACCCAGTACTTC CASSVLPVPGKETQYF
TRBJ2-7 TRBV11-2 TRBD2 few TGTGCCAGCAGCTTAGATCTGGGCGGGAGCGCCTACGAGCAGTACTTC CASSLDLGGSAYEQYF
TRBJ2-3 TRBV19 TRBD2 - TGTGCCAGTAGTCTAGCGGGGGGCACAGATACGCAGTATTTT CASSLAGGTDTQYF
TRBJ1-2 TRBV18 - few TGTGCCAGCTCAGATTCCGGGACTCAGAACCATGGCTACACCTTC CASSDSGTQNHGYTF
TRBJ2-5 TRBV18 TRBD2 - TGTGCCAGCTCACCCCTTGGGACTAGCCCCCAAGAGACCCAGTACTTC CASSPLGTSPQETQYF
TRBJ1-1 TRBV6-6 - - TGTGCCAGCAGCTACGGGGAGGGGGGAAACACTGAAGCTTTCTTT CASSYGEGGNTEAFF
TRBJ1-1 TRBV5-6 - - TGTGCCAGCAGCTTGAGTGGGGCGCTGGCTTTCTTT CASSLSGALAFF
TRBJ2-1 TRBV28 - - TGTGCCAGCAGCATACCGGGCTCCTACAATGAGCAGTTCTTC CASSIPGSYNEQFF
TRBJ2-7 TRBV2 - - TGTGCCAGCAGTGAAAACGGGTACGAGCAGTACTTC CASSENGYEQYF
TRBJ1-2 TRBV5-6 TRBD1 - TGTGCCAGCAGCTTGGCCGGGACAGGCGGTGGCTACACCTTC CASSLAGTGGGYTF
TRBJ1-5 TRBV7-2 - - TGTGCCAGCAGCTTACGTTCCGTGGGGGGAAATAGCAATCAGCCCCAGCATTTT CASSLRSVGGNSNQPQHF
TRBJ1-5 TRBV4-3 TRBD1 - TGCGCCAGCAGCCAGGATACAGGGGGAGATCAGCCCCAGCATTTT CASSQDTGGDQPQHF
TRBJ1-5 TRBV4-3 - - TGCGCCAGCAGCCAAGATTTGGGGGCTGTTCAGCCCCAGCATTTT CASSQDLGAVQPQHF
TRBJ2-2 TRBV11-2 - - TGTGCCAGCACCGGACTTGGCCTAAACACCGGGGAGCTGTTTTTT CASTGLGLNTGELFF